The entry that follows covers one TCR beta chain sequence. Generated by immunoSEQ multiplex PCR, the TCRdb table keeps only in-frame clones and is missing some. This table has about 59,000 clones, 84% appearing once. This entry comes from a study of OX40 agonist ivuxolimab in advanced cancers. The germline gives CDR1 SEHNR, CDR2 FQNEAQ (reference sequence). Trimming at V came to 5 bases and at J to 6 bases, leaving 8 bases not matched to a gene. This CDR3 has 15 amino acids. The chain has TRBV7-9 and TRBJ2-1; 9 bases match TRBD2. The TCR was taken from an adult with an advanced solid tumor such as melanoma, head and neck, liver or kidney cancer. This sample comprised CD4+ or CD8+ T cells sorted from blood, obtained in a trial of the OX40 agonist ivuxolimab. The CDR3 loop is CASSRGREGSNEQFF. The DNA of the CDR3 is TGTGCCAGCAGCCGCGGGCGGGAGGGTAGCAATGAGCAGTTCTTC.